This T cell receptor beta chain was recovered during a study of blood T cells in healthy people across ages. A second PCR, run for roughly 7 to 11 cycles, used a sample-barcoded 5' primer plus a J-beta primer mix. Every single cDNA molecule received a tag from a template-switch adaptor with 12 random nucleotides. TCRdb reprocessed the 5' RACE reads via MiXCR and lists one record per CDR3 protein. The repertoire holds some 1.6 million distinct CDR3 sequences, with 30% to 35% as singletons. Donors gave 9 to 10 milliliters of peripheral blood apiece. A minimum of 6 micrograms of total RNA was extracted per sample. Whole-study results and caveats: The study found TCR beta diversity correlated strongly with naive T cell percentage.

Comments on this clonotype: What it binds is not known.

Sequencing was performed on blood. The clonotype comes from a woman aged 25 to 39 in good health.

As DNA, the CDR3 is TGCAGCTTAGCCTCTGGGACGGAGATCGTCGGGACTGAAGCTTTCTTT. Its protein product is CSLASGTEIVGTEAFF. The gene calls are TRBV29-1 and TRBJ1-1; a possible D gene is TRBD1 (5 bases). This CDR3 spans 16 amino acids. V was clipped by 8 bases and J by 5 bases, with 27 bases between them. Germline V gene data show CDR1 as SQVTM and CDR2 as ANQGSEA.